The 18 T cell receptor beta chains below all came from one sample that was sequenced in a study of blood T cell repertoires in COVID-19. Sequencing was performed with immunoSEQ multiplex PCR; in TCRdb, only in-frame clones are kept and a portion is missing. The sample lists about 360,000 clones; 70% to 90% were seen once. Input material: PBMCs or T cells enriched from blood (not recorded which). The receptors were gathered from a middle-aged woman with acute COVID-19.

The genes are TRBV5-1 and TRBJ2-7; TRBD1 matches at 8 bases. The germline V gene encodes CDR1 SGHRS and CDR2 YFSETQ. The CDR3 runs 15 residues. The ends lost 5 bases at V and 4 bases at J; junction bases unmatched: 11. The CDR3 DNA reads TGCGCCAGCAGTCCAACGTCAGGGGGCCCGTACGAGCAGTACTTC. Its protein is CASSPTSGGPYEQYF.

The chain recombines TRBV5-1 with TRBJ1-2; TRBD1 matches at 7 bases. This CDR3 contains 15 residues. V was clipped by 5 bases and J by 3 bases; unmatched bases: 10. The germline CDR1 and CDR2 sequences are SGHRS and YFSETQ. The CDR3, as DNA: TGCGCCAGCAGAGACGGGACAGCGACCCACTATGGCTACACCTTC. It encodes CASRDGTATHYGYTF.

J is TRBJ1-2 and V is TRBV19, with D maybe TRBD1 (5 bases). The V end was cut by 11 bases, the J end by 4 bases, with 14 bases between. Germline V gene lookup returns CDR1 LNHDA and CDR2 SQIVND (reference sequence). The CDR3 consists of 12 residues. The CDR3 bases are TGTGCCTGTCGGGGGTCCGGCTATGGCTACACCTTC. Its translation: CACRGSGYGYTF.

This clone was counted between two and nine times. V is TRBV7-9 and J is TRBJ1-1, with D unclear. The V end was cut by 1 base, the J end by 0 bases, with 9 bases between. CDR3 length equals 15 residues. From germline, CDR1 is SEHNR and CDR2 FQNEAQ (reference sequence). CDR3 bases: TGTGCCAGCAGCTTAGAGTCGCAGGTGAACACTGAAGCTTTCTTT. Translation gives CASSLESQVNTEAFF.

The V gene is TRBV11-3, the J gene TRBJ2-5, with D unresolved. Germline lookup yields CDR1 SGHNT and CDR2 YENEEA. The CDR3 contains 13 residues. The ends were cut back, 1 base at V and 2 bases at J, with 5 bases in the middle. CDR3 nucleotides: TGTGCCAGCAGCTTAGTCGGGCAAGAGACCCAGTACTTC. It yields the protein CASSLVGQETQYF.

This clone was detected only once. The V and J genes are TRBV15 and TRBJ2-7; 12 nucleotides align to TRBD1. This CDR3 is built from 15 residues. V lost 5 bases and J lost 6; bases outside the gene matches: 8. Germline assignment: CDR1 LNHNV and CDR2 YYDKDF (reference sequence). This CDR3 is CATSGSGTGGVEQYF. CDR3 in DNA: TGTGCCACCAGCGGGTCCGGGACAGGGGGCGTCGAGCAGTACTTC.

V gene TRBV4-1 combines with J gene TRBJ2-7, with a tentative D call TRBD1 (5 bases). Trimming removed 0 bases from V and 9 bases from J, with 12 bases in between. The CDR3 is 13 residues long. Germline CDR1 reads MGHRA; CDR2 reads YSYEKL. The CDR3 is CASSQEQVSSQYF. The CDR3 DNA reads TGCGCCAGCAGCCAAGAACAGGTCTCTTCGCAGTACTTC.

CDR3 protein: CASSHATGVGTDTQYF. The CDR3 nucleotides read TGCGCCAGCAGCCACGCTACAGGGGTAGGGACAGATACGCAGTATTTT. The V gene is TRBV4-1, the J gene TRBJ2-3, with 7 bases lining up with TRBD1. This CDR3 spans 16 amino acids. J gave up 3 bases and V 3 bases, and 9 bases lay outside the gene matches. Germline V gene data show CDR1 as MGHRA and CDR2 as YSYEKL.

The chain is built from TRBV10-3 and TRBJ2-2; D remains unclear. Germline V CDR1 and CDR2: ENHRY, SYGVKD. The ends were cut back, 0 bases at V and 4 bases at J, with 12 bases in the middle. This CDR3 is 16 amino acids long. CDR3 coding DNA: TGTGCCATCAGTGAGTCAGGAACTAAAGTCACCGGGGAGCTGTTTTTT. As protein: CAISESGTKVTGELFF.

The rearrangement uses TRBV6-5 and TRBJ1-2; D remains unclear. Germline V gives CDR1 MNHEY, CDR2 SVGAGI. This CDR3 is 13 amino acids long. V was pared by 2 bases and J by 1 base, with 5 bases between. The CDR3 DNA reads TGTGCCAGCAGTTACGACATTAACTATGGCTACACCTTC. This sequence encodes CASSYDINYGYTF.

This rearrangement joins TRBV3-1 (or the pseudogene TRBV3-2) to TRBJ1-2; TRBD1 agrees at 8 bases. Germline-derived CDR1 and CDR2 are LGHDT and YNNKEL (reference sequence). This CDR3 comprises 14 residues. Unmatched junction bases numbered 2, after V lost 3 bases and J lost 2 bases. CDR3 in amino acids: CASSQQGANYGYTF. CDR3 nucleotides: TGTGCCAGCAGCCAGCAGGGGGCGAACTATGGCTACACCTTC.

The chain recombines TRBV30 with TRBJ2-7, with TRBD1 matching 8 bases. The V gene end was trimmed by 2 bases and the J gene end by 6 bases; junction bases not matched to a gene: 6. This CDR3 contains 13 residues. Germline CDR1 and CDR2: GTSNPN and SVGIG (reference sequence). DNA for the CDR3: TGTGCCTGGAGTCCGGACAGGGATGGCGAGCAGTACTTC. Residues: CAWSPDRDGEQYF.

CDR3 region: CAWSVRAHGELFF. The CDR3 DNA reads TGTGCCTGGAGTGTAAGAGCGCACGGGGAGCTGTTTTTT. The V and J genes are TRBV30 and TRBJ2-2, with D unresolved. Trimming removed 0 bases from V and 7 bases from J, with 9 bases in between. This CDR3 is built from 13 residues. Germline CDR1 GTSNPN, CDR2 SVGIG (reference sequence).

The rearrangement joins TRBV3-1 (or the pseudogene TRBV3-2) to TRBJ2-1; 7 bases map to TRBD1. V lost 0 bases to trimming and J lost 3 bases; unmatched junction nucleotides: 5. Germline CDR1 LGHDT, CDR2 YNNKEL (reference sequence). The CDR3 is 16 amino acids. The CDR3 loop is CASSQELGQYYNEQFF. The CDR3 bases are TGTGCCAGCAGCCAAGAATTGGGACAGTACTACAATGAGCAGTTCTTC.

J is TRBJ2-5 and V is TRBV7-9; 7 positions agree with TRBD2. The junction had 5 bases not matched to a gene; V was cut back by 2 bases and J by 5 bases. CDR3 length equals 14 residues. Germline V CDR1 and CDR2: SEHNR, FQNEAQ (reference sequence). The CDR3 DNA sequence: TGTGCCAGCAGCTTACTAGCGGACCGGGAGACCCAGTACTTC. This gives the protein CASSLLADRETQYF.

CDR3 loop: CASSLGGLSSGNTIYF. CDR3 DNA: TGTGCCAGCTCTTTGGGGGGCTTGAGCTCTGGAAACACCATATATTTT. The V and J genes are TRBV7-9 and TRBJ1-3; TRBD1 might be the D (6 bases). The length of the CDR3 is 16 residues. In germline, CDR1 is SEHNR, CDR2 FQNEAQ (reference sequence). V lost 8 bases to trimming and J lost 0 bases, with 17 bases between them.

The gene calls are TRBV21-1 and TRBJ1-1; no DNA check was done on the table's D call, TRBD1. TRBV21-1 is an annotated pseudogene. CDR3 length equals 13 residues. The CDR3 DNA sequence: TGTGCCAGCAGTAACAGGGGGCATACTGAAGCTTTCTTT. Residues: CASSNRGHTEAFF.

CDR3 nucleotides: TGTGCCTGGAAGCCCGGGTTTAATTCACCCCTCCACTTT. It encodes CAWKPGFNSPLHF. The genes are TRBV30 and TRBJ1-6; D is undetermined. The germline gives CDR1 GTSNPN, CDR2 SVGIG (reference sequence). This CDR3 has 13 residues. V lost 4 bases, J lost 6 bases, and 10 bases lay in between.